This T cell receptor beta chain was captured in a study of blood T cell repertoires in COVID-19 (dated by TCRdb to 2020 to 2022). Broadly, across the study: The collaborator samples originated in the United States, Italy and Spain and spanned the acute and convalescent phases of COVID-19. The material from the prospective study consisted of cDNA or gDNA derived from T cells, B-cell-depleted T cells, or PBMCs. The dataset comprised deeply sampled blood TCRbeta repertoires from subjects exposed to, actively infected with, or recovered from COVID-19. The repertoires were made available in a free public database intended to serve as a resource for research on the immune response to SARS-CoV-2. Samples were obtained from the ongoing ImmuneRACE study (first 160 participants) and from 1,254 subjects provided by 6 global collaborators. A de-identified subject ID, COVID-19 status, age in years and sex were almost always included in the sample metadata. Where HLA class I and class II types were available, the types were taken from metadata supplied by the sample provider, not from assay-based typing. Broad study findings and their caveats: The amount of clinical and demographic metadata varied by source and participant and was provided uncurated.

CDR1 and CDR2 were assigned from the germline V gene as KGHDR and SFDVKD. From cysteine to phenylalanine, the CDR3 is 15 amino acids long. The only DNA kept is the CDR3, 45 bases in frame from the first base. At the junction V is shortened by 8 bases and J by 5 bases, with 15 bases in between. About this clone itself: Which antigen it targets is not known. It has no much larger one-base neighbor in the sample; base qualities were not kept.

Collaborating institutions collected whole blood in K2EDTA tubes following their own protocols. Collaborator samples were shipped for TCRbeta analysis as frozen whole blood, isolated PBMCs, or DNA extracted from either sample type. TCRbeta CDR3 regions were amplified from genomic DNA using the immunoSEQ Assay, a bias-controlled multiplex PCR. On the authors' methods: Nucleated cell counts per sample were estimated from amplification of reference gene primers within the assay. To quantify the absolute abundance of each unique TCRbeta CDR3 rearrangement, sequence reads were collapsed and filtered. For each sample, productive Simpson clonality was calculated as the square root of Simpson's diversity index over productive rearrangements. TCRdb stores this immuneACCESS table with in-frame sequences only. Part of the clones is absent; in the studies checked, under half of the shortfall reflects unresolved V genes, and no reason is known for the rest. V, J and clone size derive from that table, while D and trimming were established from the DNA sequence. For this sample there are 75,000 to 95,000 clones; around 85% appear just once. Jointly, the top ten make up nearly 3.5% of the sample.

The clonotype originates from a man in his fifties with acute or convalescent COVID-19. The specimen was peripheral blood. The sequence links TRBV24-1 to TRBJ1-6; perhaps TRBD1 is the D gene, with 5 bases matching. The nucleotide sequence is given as TGTGCCACCATCTGGAGGGGACTCGATAATTCACCCCTCCACTTT. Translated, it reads CATIWRGLDNSPLHF.